What follows describes a single T cell receptor beta chain. Its cognate antigen is unknown. The record originates from a study of shared clonotypes between healthy human individuals. Study-wide context: For every donor, three CD4 naive, three CD4 memory, two CD8 naive and one CD8 memory plates were used.

The CDR3 consists of 15 residues. Germline CDR1 MGHRA, CDR2 YSYEKL. Trimming pared 1 base from V and 0 bases from J, leaving 10 bases between. CD45RO-negative CD8 cells positively selected for CCR7 made up the naive population, which excluded terminally differentiated effector memory CD45RA+ cells. Study outcomes and limitations: Estimated clonotype richness was generally higher in naive than memory subsets. Genetic and exposure-history diversity was limited by the small donor number. When compared with the clonotypes that were shared by all four sorted-subset donors, the non-shared clonotypes turned out to have lower generation probabilities.

Method: immunoSEQ multiplex PCR; TCRdb's copy keeps in-frame clones and lacks some. The repertoire includes 600,000 or so clones, roughly 98% of them detected once, and around 0.3% sits in the top ten. The J gene is TRBJ2-7, the V gene TRBV4-1, with D hard to call. Sequenced sample: naive CD8+ T cells sorted from blood. The sequence derives from a young man in good health. The CDR3 region is CASSQGRASSYEQYF. The CDR3 DNA follows: TGCGCCAGCAGCCAAGGTAGGGCTAGCTCCTACGAGCAGTACTTC.